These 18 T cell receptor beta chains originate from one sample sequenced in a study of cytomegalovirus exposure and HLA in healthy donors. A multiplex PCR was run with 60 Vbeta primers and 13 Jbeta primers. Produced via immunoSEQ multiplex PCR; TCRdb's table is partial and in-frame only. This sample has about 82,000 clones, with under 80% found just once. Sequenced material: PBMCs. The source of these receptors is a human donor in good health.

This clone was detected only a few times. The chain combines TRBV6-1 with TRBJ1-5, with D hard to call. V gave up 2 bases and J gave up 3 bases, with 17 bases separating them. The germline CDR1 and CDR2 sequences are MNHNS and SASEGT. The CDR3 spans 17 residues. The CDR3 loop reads CASSEQRSPQPNQPQHF. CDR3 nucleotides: TGTGCCAGCAGTGAACAGCGATCTCCCCAACCCAATCAGCCCCAGCATTTT.

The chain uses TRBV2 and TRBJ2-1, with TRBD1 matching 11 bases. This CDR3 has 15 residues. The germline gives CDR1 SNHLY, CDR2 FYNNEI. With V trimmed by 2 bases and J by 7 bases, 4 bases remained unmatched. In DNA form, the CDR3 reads TGTGCCAGCAGTGAACTGGGACAGGGGGGGAATGAGCAGTTCTTC. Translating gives CASSELGQGGNEQFF.

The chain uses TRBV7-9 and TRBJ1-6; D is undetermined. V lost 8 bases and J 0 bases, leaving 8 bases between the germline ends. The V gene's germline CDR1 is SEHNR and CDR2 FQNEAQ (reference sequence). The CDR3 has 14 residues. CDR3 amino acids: CASRGGSYNSPLHF. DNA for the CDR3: TGTGCCAGCCGGGGAGGCTCCTATAATTCACCCCTCCACTTT. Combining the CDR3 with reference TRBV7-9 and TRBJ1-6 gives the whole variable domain DTGVSQNPRHKITKRGQNVTFRCDPISEHNRLYWYRQTLGQGPEFLTYFQNEAQLEKSRLLSDRFSAERPKGSFSTLEIQRTEQGDSAMYLCASRGGSYNSPLHFGNGTRLTVT.

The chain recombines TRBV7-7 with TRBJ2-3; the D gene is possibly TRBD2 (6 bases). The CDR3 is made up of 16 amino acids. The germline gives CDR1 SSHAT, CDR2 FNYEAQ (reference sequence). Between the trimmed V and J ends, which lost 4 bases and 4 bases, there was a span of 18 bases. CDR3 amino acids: CASSSGHSRGPDTQYF. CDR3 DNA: TGTGCCAGCAGCTCGGGGCACTCGCGGGGCCCAGATACGCAGTATTTT.

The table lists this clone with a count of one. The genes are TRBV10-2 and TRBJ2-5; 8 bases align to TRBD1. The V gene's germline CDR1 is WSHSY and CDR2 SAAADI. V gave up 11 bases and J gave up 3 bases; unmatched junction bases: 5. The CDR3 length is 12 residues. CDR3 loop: CAVRTGKETQYF. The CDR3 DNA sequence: TGCGCCGTAAGGACAGGGAAAGAGACCCAGTACTTC.

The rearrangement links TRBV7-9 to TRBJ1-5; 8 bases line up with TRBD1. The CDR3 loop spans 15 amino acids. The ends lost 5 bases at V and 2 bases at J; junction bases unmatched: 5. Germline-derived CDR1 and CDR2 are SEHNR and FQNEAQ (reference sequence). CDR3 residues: CASSPGGPGNQPQHF. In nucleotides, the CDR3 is TGTGCCAGCAGCCCAGGGGGCCCTGGCAATCAGCCCCAGCATTTT.

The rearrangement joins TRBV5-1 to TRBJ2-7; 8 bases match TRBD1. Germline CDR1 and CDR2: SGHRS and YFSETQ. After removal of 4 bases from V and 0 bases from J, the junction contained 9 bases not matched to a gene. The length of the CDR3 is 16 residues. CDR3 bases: TGCGCCAGCAGCACCCGGACAGGGTCGAGCTCCTACGAGCAGTACTTC. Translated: CASSTRTGSSSYEQYF.

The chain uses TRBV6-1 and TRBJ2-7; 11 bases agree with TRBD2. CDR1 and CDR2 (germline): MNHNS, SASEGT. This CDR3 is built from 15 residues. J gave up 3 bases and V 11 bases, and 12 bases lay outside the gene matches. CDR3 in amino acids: CAGAIAGGTVYEQYF. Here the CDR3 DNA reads TGTGCCGGAGCAATAGCGGGGGGGACGGTCTACGAGCAGTACTTC.

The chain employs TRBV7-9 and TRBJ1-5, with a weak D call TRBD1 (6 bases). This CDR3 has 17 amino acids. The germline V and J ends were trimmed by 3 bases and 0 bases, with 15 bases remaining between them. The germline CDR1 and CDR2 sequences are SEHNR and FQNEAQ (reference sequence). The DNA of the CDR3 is TGTGCCAGCAGCTTGGGGACACTCCCTAATAGCAATCAGCCCCAGCATTTT. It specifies CASSLGTLPNSNQPQHF.

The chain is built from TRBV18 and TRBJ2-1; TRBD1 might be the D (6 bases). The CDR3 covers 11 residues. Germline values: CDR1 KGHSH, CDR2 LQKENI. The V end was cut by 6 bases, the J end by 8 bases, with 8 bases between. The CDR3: CASSRQDEQFF. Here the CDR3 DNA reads TGTGCCAGCTCTAGACAGGATGAGCAGTTCTTC.

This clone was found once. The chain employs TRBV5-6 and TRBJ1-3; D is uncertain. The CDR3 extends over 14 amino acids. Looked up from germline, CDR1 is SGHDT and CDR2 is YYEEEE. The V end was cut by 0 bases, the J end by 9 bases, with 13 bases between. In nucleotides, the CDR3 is TGTGCCAGCAGCTTGGACAGTCGTAGTAGCACCATATATTTT. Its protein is CASSLDSRSSTIYF.

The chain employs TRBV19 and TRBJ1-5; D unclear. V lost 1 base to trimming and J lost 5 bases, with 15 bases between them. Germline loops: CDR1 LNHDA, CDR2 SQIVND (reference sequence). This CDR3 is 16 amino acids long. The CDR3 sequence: CASSIGREGPDQPQHF. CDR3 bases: TGTGCCAGTAGTATAGGCCGGGAGGGCCCCGATCAGCCCCAGCATTTT. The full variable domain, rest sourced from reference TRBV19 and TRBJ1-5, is DGGITQSPKYLFRKEGQNVTLSCEQNLNHDAMYWYRQDPGQGLRLIYYSQIVNDFQKGDIAEGYSVSREKKESFPLTVTSAQKNPTAFYLCASSIGREGPDQPQHFGDGTRLSIL.

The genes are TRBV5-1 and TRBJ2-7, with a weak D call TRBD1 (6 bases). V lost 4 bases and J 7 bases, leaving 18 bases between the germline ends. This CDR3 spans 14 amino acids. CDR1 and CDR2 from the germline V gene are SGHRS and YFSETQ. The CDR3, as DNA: TGCGCCAGCAGCCTTGGGGGACAATTTTTGGAGCAGTACTTC. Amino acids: CASSLGGQFLEQYF.

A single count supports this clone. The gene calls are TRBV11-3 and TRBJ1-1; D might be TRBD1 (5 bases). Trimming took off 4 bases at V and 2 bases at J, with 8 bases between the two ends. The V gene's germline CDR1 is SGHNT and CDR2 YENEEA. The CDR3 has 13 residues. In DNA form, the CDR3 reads TGTGCCAGCAGCTCACAGGTAAACACTGAAGCTTTCTTT. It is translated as CASSSQVNTEAFF.

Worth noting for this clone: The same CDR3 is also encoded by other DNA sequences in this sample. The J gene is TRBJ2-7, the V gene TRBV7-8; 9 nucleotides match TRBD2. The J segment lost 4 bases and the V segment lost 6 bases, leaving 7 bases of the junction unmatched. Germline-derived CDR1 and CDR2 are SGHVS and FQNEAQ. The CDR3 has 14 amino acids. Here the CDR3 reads CASSLSGGNYEQYF. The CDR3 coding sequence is TGTGCCAGCAGTTTAAGCGGGGGGAATTACGAGCAGTACTTC.

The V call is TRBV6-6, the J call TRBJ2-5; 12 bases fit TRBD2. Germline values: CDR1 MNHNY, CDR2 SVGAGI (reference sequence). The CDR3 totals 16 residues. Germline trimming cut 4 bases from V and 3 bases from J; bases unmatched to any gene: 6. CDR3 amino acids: CASSFWTSGVKETQYF. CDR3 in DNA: TGTGCCAGCAGTTTCTGGACTAGCGGGGTAAAAGAGACCCAGTACTTC.

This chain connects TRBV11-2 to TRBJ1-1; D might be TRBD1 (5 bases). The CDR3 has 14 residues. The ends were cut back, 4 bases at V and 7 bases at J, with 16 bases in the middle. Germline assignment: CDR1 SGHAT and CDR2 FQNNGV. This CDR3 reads CASSSQVRVSEAFF. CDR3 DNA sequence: TGTGCCAGCAGCTCTCAAGTCAGGGTGAGTGAAGCTTTCTTT.

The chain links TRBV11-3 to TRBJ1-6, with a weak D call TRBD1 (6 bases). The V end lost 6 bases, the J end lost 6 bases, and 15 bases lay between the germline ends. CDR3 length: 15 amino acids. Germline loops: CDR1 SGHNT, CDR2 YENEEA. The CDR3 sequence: CASSRGGGTNSPLHF. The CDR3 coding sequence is TGTGCCAGCAGTCGAGGGGGGGGCACTAATTCACCCCTCCACTTT.